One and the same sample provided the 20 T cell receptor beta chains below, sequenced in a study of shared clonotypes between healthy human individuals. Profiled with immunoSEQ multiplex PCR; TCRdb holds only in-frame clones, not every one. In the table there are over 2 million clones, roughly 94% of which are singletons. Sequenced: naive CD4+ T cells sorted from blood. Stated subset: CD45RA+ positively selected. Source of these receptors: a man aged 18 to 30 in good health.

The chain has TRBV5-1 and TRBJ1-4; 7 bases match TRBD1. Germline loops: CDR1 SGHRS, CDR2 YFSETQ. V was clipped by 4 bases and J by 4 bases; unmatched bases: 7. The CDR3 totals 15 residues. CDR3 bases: TGCGCCAGCAGCCCGGGAGACAGGGATAATGAAAAACTGTTTTTT. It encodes CASSPGDRDNEKLFF. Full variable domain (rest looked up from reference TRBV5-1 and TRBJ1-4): KAGVTQTPRYLIKTRGQQVTLSCSPISGHRSVSWYQQTPGQGLQFLFEYFSETQRNKGNFPGRFSGRQFSNSRSEMNVSTLELGDSALYLCASSPGDRDNEKLFFGSGTQLSVL.

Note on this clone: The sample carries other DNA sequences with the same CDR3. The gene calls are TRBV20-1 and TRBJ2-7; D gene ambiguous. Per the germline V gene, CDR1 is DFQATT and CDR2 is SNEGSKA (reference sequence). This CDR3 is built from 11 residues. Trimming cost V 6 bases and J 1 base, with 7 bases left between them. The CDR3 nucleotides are TGCAGTGCCGTACTTTCCTACGAGCAGTACTTC. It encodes CSAVLSYEQYF.

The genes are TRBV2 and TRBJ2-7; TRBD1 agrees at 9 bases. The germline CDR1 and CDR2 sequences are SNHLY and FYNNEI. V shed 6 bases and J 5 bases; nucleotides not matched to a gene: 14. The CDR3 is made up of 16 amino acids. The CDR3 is CASSVTGTGLRNEQYF. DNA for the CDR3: TGTGCCAGCAGCGTTACCGGGACAGGGCTTAGGAACGAGCAGTACTTC.

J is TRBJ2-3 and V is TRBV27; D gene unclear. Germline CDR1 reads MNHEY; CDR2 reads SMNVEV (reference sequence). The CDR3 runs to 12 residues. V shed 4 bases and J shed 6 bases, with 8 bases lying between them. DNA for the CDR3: TGTGCCAGCAGTTCCCTGTGGGATACGCAGTATTTT. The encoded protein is CASSSLWDTQYF.

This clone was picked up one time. In DNA form, the CDR3 reads TGTGCCAGCACTGACGACAGGCAACCTAACTATGGCTACACCTTC. Encoded protein: CASTDDRQPNYGYTF. This chain uses TRBV6-6 with TRBJ1-2, with a possible D match to TRBD1 (6 bases). The CDR3 is 15 residues long. The V gene's germline CDR1 is MNHNY and CDR2 SVGAGI (reference sequence). Trimming left V 7 bases short and J 0 bases short, with 15 bases between.

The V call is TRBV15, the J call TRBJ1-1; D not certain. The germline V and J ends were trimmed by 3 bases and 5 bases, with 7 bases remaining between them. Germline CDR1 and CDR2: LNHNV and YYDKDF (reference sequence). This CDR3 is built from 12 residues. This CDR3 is CATSRDRTEAFF. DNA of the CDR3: TGTGCCACCAGCAGGGATAGAACTGAAGCTTTCTTT.

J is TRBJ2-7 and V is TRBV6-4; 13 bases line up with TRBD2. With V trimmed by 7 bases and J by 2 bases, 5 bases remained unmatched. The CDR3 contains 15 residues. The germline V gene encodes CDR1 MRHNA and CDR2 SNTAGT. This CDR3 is CASTRLAGGPYEQYF. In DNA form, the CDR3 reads TGTGCCAGCACAAGACTAGCGGGAGGTCCCTACGAGCAGTACTTC.

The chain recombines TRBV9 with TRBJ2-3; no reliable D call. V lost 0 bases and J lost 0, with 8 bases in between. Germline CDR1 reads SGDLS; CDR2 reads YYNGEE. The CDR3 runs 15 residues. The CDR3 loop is CASSVVAVSTDTQYF. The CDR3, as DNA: TGTGCCAGCAGCGTAGTTGCGGTGAGCACAGATACGCAGTATTTT. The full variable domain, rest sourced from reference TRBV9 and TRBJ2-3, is DSGVTQTPKHLITATGQRVTLRCSPRSGDLSVYWYQQSLDQGLQFLIQYYNGEERAKGNILERFSAQQFPDLHSELNLSSLELGDSALYFCASSVVAVSTDTQYFGPGTRLTVL.

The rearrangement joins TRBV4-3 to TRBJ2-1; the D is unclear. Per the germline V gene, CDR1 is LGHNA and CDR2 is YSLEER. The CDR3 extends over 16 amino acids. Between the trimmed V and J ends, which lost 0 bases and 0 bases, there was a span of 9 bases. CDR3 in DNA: TGCGCCAGCAGCCAAGATACAACCGGCTCCTACAATGAGCAGTTCTTC. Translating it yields CASSQDTTGSYNEQFF.

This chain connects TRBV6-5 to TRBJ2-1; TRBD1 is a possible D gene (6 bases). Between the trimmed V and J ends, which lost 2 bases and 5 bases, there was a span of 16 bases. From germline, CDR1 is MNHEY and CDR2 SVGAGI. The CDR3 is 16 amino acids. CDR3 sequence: CASSYRTVRGDNEQFF. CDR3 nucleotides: TGTGCCAGCAGTTACCGGACAGTCCGCGGTGACAATGAGCAGTTCTTC.

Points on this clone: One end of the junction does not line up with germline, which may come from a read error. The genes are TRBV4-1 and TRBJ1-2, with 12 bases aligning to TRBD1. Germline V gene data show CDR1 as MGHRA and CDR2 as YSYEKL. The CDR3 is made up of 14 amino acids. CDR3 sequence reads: CASSQGGTGGAIWF. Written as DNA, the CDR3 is TGCGCCAGCAGCCAAGGGGGGACAGGGGGCGCAATCTGGTTC.

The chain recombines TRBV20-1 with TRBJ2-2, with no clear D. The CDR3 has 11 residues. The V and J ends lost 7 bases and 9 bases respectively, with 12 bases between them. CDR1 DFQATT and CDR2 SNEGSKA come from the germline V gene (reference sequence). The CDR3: CSEGPQRELFF. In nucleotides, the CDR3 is TGCAGTGAAGGGCCTCAGAGGGAGCTGTTTTTT.

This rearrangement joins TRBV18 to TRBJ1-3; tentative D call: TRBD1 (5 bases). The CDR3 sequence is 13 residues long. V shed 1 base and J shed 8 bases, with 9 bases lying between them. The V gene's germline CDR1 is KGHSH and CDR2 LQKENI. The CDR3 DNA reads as TGTGCCAGCTCACCACGCCCGACAGACACCATATATTTT. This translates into CASSPRPTDTIYF.

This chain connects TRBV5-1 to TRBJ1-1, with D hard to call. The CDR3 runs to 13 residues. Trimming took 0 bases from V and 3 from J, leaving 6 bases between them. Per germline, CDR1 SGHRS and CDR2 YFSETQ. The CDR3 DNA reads TGCGCCAGCAGCTTGGCCTGGTACACTGAAGCTTTCTTT. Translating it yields CASSLAWYTEAFF.

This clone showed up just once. The CDR3 is CASSHPGTGVTYEQYF. CDR3 in DNA: TGCGCCAGCAGCCACCCCGGGACAGGGGTAACCTACGAGCAGTACTTC. V is TRBV4-1 and J is TRBJ2-7, with TRBD1 matching 10 bases. The germline V gene encodes CDR1 MGHRA and CDR2 YSYEKL. The junction had 7 bases not matched to a gene; V was cut back by 3 bases and J by 2 bases. This CDR3 is 16 amino acids long.

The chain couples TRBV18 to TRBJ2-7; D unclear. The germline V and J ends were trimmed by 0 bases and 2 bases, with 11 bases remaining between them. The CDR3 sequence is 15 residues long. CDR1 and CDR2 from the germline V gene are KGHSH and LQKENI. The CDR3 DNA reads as TGTGCCAGCTCACCACCGAATTTAGGAACCTACGAGCAGTACTTC. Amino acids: CASSPPNLGTYEQYF.

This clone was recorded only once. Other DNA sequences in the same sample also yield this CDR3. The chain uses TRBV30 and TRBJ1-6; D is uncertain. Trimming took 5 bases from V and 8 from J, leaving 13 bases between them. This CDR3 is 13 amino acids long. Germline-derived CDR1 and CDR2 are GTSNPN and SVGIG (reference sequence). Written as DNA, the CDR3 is TGTGCCTGGCGCCGGGCTACCGATTCACCCCTCCACTTT. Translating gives CAWRRATDSPLHF.

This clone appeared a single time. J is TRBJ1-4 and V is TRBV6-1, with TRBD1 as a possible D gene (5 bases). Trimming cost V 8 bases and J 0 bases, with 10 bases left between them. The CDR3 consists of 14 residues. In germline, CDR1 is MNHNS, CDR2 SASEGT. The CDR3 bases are TGTGCCAGCGTAACAGGTTCAACTAATGAAAAACTGTTTTTT. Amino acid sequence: CASVTGSTNEKLFF.

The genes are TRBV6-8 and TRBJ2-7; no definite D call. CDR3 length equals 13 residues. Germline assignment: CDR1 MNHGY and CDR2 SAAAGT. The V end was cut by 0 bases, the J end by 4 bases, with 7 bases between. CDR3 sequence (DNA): TGTGCCAGCAGTTACTCGACCCGATACGAGCAGTACTTC. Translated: CASSYSTRYEQYF.

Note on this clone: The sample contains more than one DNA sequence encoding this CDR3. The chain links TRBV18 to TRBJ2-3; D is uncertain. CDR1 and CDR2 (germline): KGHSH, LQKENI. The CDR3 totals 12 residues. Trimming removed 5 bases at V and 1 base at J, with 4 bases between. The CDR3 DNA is TGTGCCAGCTCATCCCGCACAGATACGCAGTATTTT. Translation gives CASSSRTDTQYF. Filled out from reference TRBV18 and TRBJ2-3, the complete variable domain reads NAGVMQNPRHLVRRRGQEARLRCSPMKGHSHVYWYRQLPEEGLKFMVYLQKENIIDESGMPKERFSAEFPKEGPSILRIQQVVRGDSAAYFCASSSRTDTQYFGPGTRLTVL.